These 19 T cell receptor beta chains originate from one sample sequenced in a study of beta chain features in type 1 diabetes. Overall study results and limits: Type 1 diabetes patients had TCRB CDR3s that were shorter (moderately but significantly so) in all four CD4+ subsets.

No antigen has been identified for these receptors. Of the isolated RNA, all was reverse transcribed, and so the sequenced material was expressed TCRB transcripts. TCRdb keeps only in-frame clones here, not all; method: immunoSEQ multiplex PCR. The table lists some 120,000 clones, around 16% of them singletons. The sequencing input was central memory CD4+ T cells from blood. All receptors derive from a young man with type 1 diabetes.

In this sample, this clone is medium-sized (0.01 to 0.1%). The rearrangement uses TRBV29-1 and TRBJ1-1, with D unresolved. The germline V gene encodes CDR1 SQVTM and CDR2 ANQGSEA. V dropped 0 bases and J dropped 3 bases, with 11 bases sitting between them. The CDR3 spans 14 residues. The CDR3 DNA reads as TGCAGCGTTGAAGATCTGTGGGGTGACACTGAAGCTTTCTTT. Its protein product is CSVEDLWGDTEAFF.

This clone occurred a few times. The J gene is TRBJ1-4, the V gene TRBV30; 7 bases agree with TRBD1. The germline V gene encodes CDR1 GTSNPN and CDR2 SVGIG (reference sequence). This CDR3 contains 14 residues. J lost 6 bases, V lost 3 bases, and 7 bases had no gene match. The CDR3 DNA reads as TGTGCCTGGAGCTCCGGGACAGAAGATGAAAAACTGTTTTTT. This translates into CAWSSGTEDEKLFF. Using reference TRBV30 and TRBJ1-4 for the parts outside the CDR3, the full variable domain is SQTIHQWPATLVQPVGSPLSLECTVEGTSNPNLYWYRQAAGRGLQLLFYSVGIGQISSEVPQNLSASRPQDRQFILSSKKLLLSDSGFYLCAWSSGTEDEKLFFGSGTQLSVL.

There are a few counts of this clone. This specimen includes other DNA sequences encoding the same CDR3. The gene calls are TRBV9 and TRBJ1-1; D not resolved. V dropped 2 bases and J dropped 8 bases, with 10 bases sitting between them. The CDR3 contains 12 residues. Germline assignment: CDR1 SGDLS and CDR2 YYNGEE. The CDR3 sequence: CASSVVGSEAFF. CDR3 coding DNA: TGTGCCAGCAGCGTCGTCGGGAGCGAAGCTTTCTTT. Drawing the rest from reference TRBV9 and TRBJ1-1, the complete variable domain is DSGVTQTPKHLITATGQRVTLRCSPRSGDLSVYWYQQSLDQGLQFLIQYYNGEERAKGNILERFSAQQFPDLHSELNLSSLELGDSALYFCASSVVGSEAFFGQGTRLTVV.

The chain uses TRBV7-9 and TRBJ2-7; D possibly matches TRBD1 or TRBD2 (6 bases each). V dropped 3 bases and J dropped 2 bases, with 11 bases sitting between them. Germline V CDR1 and CDR2: SEHNR, FQNEAQ (reference sequence). The CDR3 runs 14 residues. The CDR3: CASSLRDIAYEQYF. CDR3 bases: TGTGCCAGCAGCTTGCGGGACATAGCCTACGAGCAGTACTTC.

This clone was counted a few times. The chain joins TRBV29-1 to TRBJ2-3, with a tentative D call TRBD2 (6 bases). Germline-derived CDR1 and CDR2 are SQVTM and ANQGSEA. The CDR3 loop spans 16 amino acids. Trimming pared 6 bases from V and 0 bases from J, leaving 19 bases between. CDR3 loop: CSVIRTGDFSTDTQYF. CDR3 bases: TGCAGCGTCATACGGACGGGGGACTTCAGCACAGATACGCAGTATTTT.

The sample holds a few counts of this clone. CDR3 nucleotides: TGTGCCAGCAGCTCCGCCAGGGACTATGGCTACACCTTC. Translating it yields CASSSARDYGYTF. This chain links TRBV7-2 with TRBJ1-2, with D tentatively TRBD1 (5 bases). From germline, CDR1 is SGHTA and CDR2 FQGNSA. V dropped 4 bases and J dropped 3 bases, with 9 bases sitting between them. The CDR3 consists of 13 residues.

The chain uses TRBV5-1 and TRBJ2-1; possibly TRBD1 or TRBD2 for D (5 bases each). Germline CDR1 SGHRS, CDR2 YFSETQ. Trimming pared 4 bases from V and 4 bases from J, leaving 15 bases between. The CDR3 runs to 15 residues. CDR3 sequence reads: CASSAVRDLYNEQFF. In nucleotides, the CDR3 is TGCGCCAGCAGCGCGGTCCGGGACCTGTACAATGAGCAGTTCTTC.

On this clone itself: Distinct nucleotide sequences in the sample also encode this CDR3. The rearrangement links TRBV9 to TRBJ2-5; 9 bases agree with TRBD2. Germline V CDR1 and CDR2: SGDLS, YYNGEE. V shed 0 bases and J 2 bases; nucleotides not matched to a gene: 5. This CDR3 contains 16 residues. DNA for the CDR3: TGTGCCAGCAGCGTAGTAGGCAGCGGGGGGCAAGAGACCCAGTACTTC. This translates into CASSVVGSGGQETQYF. Full variable domain (rest looked up from reference TRBV9 and TRBJ2-5): DSGVTQTPKHLITATGQRVTLRCSPRSGDLSVYWYQQSLDQGLQFLIQYYNGEERAKGNILERFSAQQFPDLHSELNLSSLELGDSALYFCASSVVGSGGQETQYFGPGTRLLVL.

This clone turned up a few times. Here the CDR3 DNA reads TGTGCCAGCTCACCAACAGCGAACACTGAAGCTTTCTTT. This translates into CASSPTANTEAFF. The chain has TRBV18 and TRBJ1-1; D not resolved. Per germline, CDR1 KGHSH and CDR2 LQKENI. The CDR3 has 13 residues. V dropped 2 bases and J dropped 1 base, with 5 bases sitting between them.

This clone was found a few times. The genes are TRBV29-1 and TRBJ1-3; possibly TRBD1 for D (5 bases). V was shortened by 5 bases and J by 0 bases, with 11 bases between the two germline ends. Germline values: CDR1 SQVTM, CDR2 ANQGSEA. The CDR3 contains 14 residues. The CDR3 nucleotides read TGCAGCGTTAAACAGGCCAGCTCTGGAAACACCATATATTTT. Its protein product is CSVKQASSGNTIYF.

This clone was counted only a few times. The CDR3 reads CSVERASGGYTF. The CDR3 nucleotides read TGCAGCGTGGAGAGAGCATCGGGGGGCTACACCTTC. The gene calls are TRBV29-1 and TRBJ1-2; D ambiguous. This CDR3 has 12 amino acids. Looked up from germline, CDR1 is SQVTM and CDR2 is ANQGSEA. V shed 6 bases and J shed 8 bases, with 16 bases lying between them.

The chain has TRBV10-1 and TRBJ2-3, with no clear D. The germline V gene has CDR1 WNHNN and CDR2 SYGVQD (reference sequence). Trimming removed 0 bases from V and 4 bases from J, with 8 bases in between. CDR3 length equals 14 residues. In DNA, the CDR3 is TGCGCCAGCAGTGAGTCCCCTGGGGCAGATACGCAGTATTTT. The encoded protein is CASSESPGADTQYF.

This clone has a handful of counts. This chain connects TRBV18 to TRBJ1-1, with 9 bases aligning to TRBD1. Germline CDR1 and CDR2: KGHSH and LQKENI. This CDR3 has 16 amino acids. V dropped 6 bases and J dropped 0; count of bases not matched to a gene: 8. The CDR3 reads CASSWTGAYMNTEAFF. The DNA for the CDR3 is TGTGCCAGCTCGTGGACAGGGGCCTATATGAACACTGAAGCTTTCTTT. Drawing the rest from reference TRBV18 and TRBJ1-1, the complete variable domain is NAGVMQNPRHLVRRRGQEARLRCSPMKGHSHVYWYRQLPEEGLKFMVYLQKENIIDESGMPKERFSAEFPKEGPSILRIQQVVRGDSAAYFCASSWTGAYMNTEAFFGQGTRLTVV.

The gene calls are TRBV7-6 and TRBJ2-7; D remains unclear. CDR3 length equals 15 residues. The V gene's germline CDR1 is SGHVS and CDR2 FNYEAQ. The ends were cut back, 5 bases at V and 0 bases at J, with 14 bases in the middle. CDR3 nucleotides: TGTGCCAGCAGCCTACTCACAGAGAGCTCCTACGAGCAGTACTTC. It yields the protein CASSLLTESSYEQYF.

The chain uses TRBV9 and TRBJ2-1; unclear D gene. Germline CDR1 and CDR2: SGDLS and YYNGEE. V was pared by 3 bases and J by 0 bases, with 13 bases between. The CDR3 contains 16 residues. CDR3 protein: CASSALLPGSYNEQFF. In DNA, the CDR3 is TGTGCCAGCAGCGCCCTTTTGCCGGGCTCCTACAATGAGCAGTTCTTC.

This clone turned up a few times. This chain links TRBV27 with TRBJ2-1; 7 bases fit TRBD1. J gave up 6 bases and V 10 bases, and 6 bases lay outside the gene matches. The CDR3 has 12 amino acids. Germline V gene sequence: CDR1 MNHEY, CDR2 SMNVEV (reference sequence). For the CDR3, the DNA is TGTGCCACTTCGGACAGGTTCAATGAGCAGTTCTTC. It encodes CATSDRFNEQFF.

This clone occurred a few times. V and J are TRBV30 and TRBJ2-7; 11 bases align to TRBD1. J was trimmed by 2 bases and V by 4 bases; bases with no gene match: 4. From germline, CDR1 is GTSNPN and CDR2 SVGIG (reference sequence). The CDR3 is made up of 14 amino acids. The CDR3 reads CAWTGQGETYEQYF. In DNA, the CDR3 is TGTGCCTGGACGGGACAGGGGGAAACCTACGAGCAGTACTTC.

This chain uses TRBV29-1 with TRBJ2-1; either TRBD1 or TRBD2 may fit D (5 bases each). The CDR3 is 15 amino acids. Germline V gene data show CDR1 as SQVTM and CDR2 as ANQGSEA. Trimming removed 4 bases at V and 5 bases at J, with 18 bases between. CDR3 coding DNA: TGCAGCGTTGTAGTTGGGGACCGAACTCACAATGAGCAGTTCTTC. Translating it yields CSVVVGDRTHNEQFF.

This clone was recorded once. The chain carries TRBV6-5 and TRBJ2-1, with D maybe TRBD1 (5 bases). The CDR3 has 12 amino acids. Trimming removed 0 bases at V and 11 bases at J, with 8 bases between. From germline, CDR1 is MNHEY and CDR2 SVGAGI. The chain's CDR3 is CASSYSGRKQFF. The CDR3 region has the DNA TGTGCCAGCAGTTACTCGGGGCGGAAGCAGTTCTTC.